The clone carrying this T cell receptor beta chain was seen only a few times. Its specificity is unknown. Clones were sequenced by immunoSEQ multiplex PCR, and TCRdb holds only the in-frame ones, with some missing. This sample has over 100,000 clones, with more than 60% found just once. TCRs were sequenced from a few patients responding to pembrolizumab. The germline V gene encodes CDR1 LNHDA and CDR2 SQIVND (reference sequence). The CDR3 runs 16 residues. V was clipped by 5 bases and J by 0 bases, with 16 bases between them. The data are from a study of PD-1 blockade in mismatch repair-deficient tumors. Study conclusions and caveats: Rapid post-treatment expansion, then contraction, generally preceding radiologic response, marked tumor-resident clones.

The gene calls are TRBV19 and TRBJ1-1, with D maybe TRBD1 (5 bases). This sequence was found in an adult with mismatch repair-deficient cancer. The input for sequencing was peripheral blood, taken about 60 weeks after starting pembrolizumab. CDR3 nucleotide sequence: TGTGCCAGTAGTCTGACTTCCGGGACCGTGAACACTGAAGCTTTCTTT. Its protein product is CASSLTSGTVNTEAFF.